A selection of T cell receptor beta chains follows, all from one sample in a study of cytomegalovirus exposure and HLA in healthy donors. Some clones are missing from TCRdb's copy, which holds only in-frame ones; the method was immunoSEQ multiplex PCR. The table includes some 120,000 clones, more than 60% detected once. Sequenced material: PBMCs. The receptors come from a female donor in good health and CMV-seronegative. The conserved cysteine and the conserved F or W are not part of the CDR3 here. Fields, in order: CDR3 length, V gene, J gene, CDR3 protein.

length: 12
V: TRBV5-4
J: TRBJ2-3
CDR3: ASSPQARHDTQY

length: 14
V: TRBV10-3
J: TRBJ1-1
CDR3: AISRQGTMGDTEAF

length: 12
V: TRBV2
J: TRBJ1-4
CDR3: ASRAGSIGEKLF

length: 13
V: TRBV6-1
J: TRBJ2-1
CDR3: ASRPSGATYNEQF

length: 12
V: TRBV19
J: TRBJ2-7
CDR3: ASSPRDERYEQY

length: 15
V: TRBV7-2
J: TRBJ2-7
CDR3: ASSLVSGGISLYEQY

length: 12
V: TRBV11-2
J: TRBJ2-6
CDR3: ASSLVGGPSVLT

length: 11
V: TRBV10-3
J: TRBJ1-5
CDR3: AIAGTGNQPQH

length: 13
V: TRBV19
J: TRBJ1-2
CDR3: ASSPAGQGARGYT

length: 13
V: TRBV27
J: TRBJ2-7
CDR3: ASSQGGQPTYEQY

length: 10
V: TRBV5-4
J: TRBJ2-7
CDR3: ASSRDQYEQY

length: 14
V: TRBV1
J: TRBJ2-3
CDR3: TSSQVAGGYTDTQY

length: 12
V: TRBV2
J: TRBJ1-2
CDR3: ASSEQGISYGYT

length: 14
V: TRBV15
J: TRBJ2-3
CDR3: ATSRNRLAGGETQY

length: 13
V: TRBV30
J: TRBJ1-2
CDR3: AWAFGGAGNYGYT

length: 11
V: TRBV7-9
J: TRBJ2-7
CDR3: ASSSTRVSEQY

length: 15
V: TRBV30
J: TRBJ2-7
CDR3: AWSVLSAGGGTYEQY

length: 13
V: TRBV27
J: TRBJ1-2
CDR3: ASSFTATENYGYT

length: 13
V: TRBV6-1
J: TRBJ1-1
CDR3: ASTQSGTVNTEAF

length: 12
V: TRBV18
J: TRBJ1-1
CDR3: ASSPFTANTEAF

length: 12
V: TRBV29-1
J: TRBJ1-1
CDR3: SVESLHVQAEAF